Included here is one T cell receptor beta chain sequence, with context. The antigen is unknown. The data were obtained in a study of resident and recirculating memory T cells in vitiligo. Study overall: Shave-biopsy epidermis from lesional and nonlesional skin was sequenced alongside PBMCs. Genomic DNA was extracted from whole homogenized samples, with no cell sorting.

Measured with immunoSEQ multiplex PCR; TCRdb has only the in-frame clones, and not every one. The sample records 75,000 to 85,000 clones, just over 90% being singletons. Germline trimming cut 4 bases from V and 5 bases from J; bases unmatched to any gene: 11. The CDR3 runs to 16 residues. Per the germline V gene, CDR1 is SGHDT and CDR2 is YYEEEE. Stable vitiligo meant no lesion change over the previous 6 months. Study-wide points: Sequences differed between biopsy sites and patients, suggesting private specificity.

This TCR was recovered from a male donor with vitiligo. The material sequenced was blood. The V call is TRBV5-6, the J call TRBJ2-3; TRBD2 aligns across 9 bases. The CDR3 here is CASSPRGREGRDTQYF. CDR3 DNA sequence: TGTGCCAGCAGCCCTCGCGGGCGGGAGGGGAGAGATACGCAGTATTTT.